This T cell receptor (beta chain) was obtained from a study of CD4+ T cells in melanoma. Sequenced by immunoSEQ multiplex PCR; TCRdb stores in-frame clones only, minus some. The data contain more than 15,000 clones, over 75% of them singletons. As for this clone: The antigen remains undetermined.

The CDR3 length is 13 residues. Germline loops: CDR1 GTSNPN, CDR2 SVGIG (reference sequence). V gave up 7 bases and J gave up 4 bases, with 16 bases separating them. Study-wide findings and caveats: In melanoma, neoantigen-specific CD4+ T cells reportedly differed in differentiation state. A reported correlation linked neoantigen-specific CD4+ T cells to CD8+, macrophage and B cell function.

The TCR was taken from a human donor with melanoma. Sequencing was carried out using cells from a culture (not recorded whether cultured in vitro). The J gene is TRBJ1-2, the V gene TRBV30; no reliable D call. The CDR3 here is CASPGQFGYGYTF. DNA of the CDR3: TGTGCCTCCCCTGGGCAGTTCGGCTATGGCTACACCTTC.